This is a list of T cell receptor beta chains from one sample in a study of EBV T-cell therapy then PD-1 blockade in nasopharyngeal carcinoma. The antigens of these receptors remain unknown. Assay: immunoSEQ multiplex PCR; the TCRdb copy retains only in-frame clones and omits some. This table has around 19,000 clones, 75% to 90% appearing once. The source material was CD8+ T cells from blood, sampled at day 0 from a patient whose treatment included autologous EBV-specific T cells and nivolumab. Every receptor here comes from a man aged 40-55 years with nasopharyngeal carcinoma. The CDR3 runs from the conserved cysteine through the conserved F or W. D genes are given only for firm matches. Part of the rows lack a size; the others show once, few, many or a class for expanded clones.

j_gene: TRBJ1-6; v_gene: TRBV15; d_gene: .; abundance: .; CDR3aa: CATSRGGEYYNSPLHF; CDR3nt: TGTGCCACCAGCAGAGGAGGGGAATATTATAATTCACCCCTCCACTTT
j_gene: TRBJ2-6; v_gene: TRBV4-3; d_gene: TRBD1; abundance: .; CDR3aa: CASSQDGDSSGANVLTF; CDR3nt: TGCGCCAGCAGCCAAGATGGGGACAGCTCTGGGGCCAACGTCCTGACTTTC
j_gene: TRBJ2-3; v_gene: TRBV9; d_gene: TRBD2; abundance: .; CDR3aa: CASSVAGLGADTQYF; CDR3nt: TGTGCCAGCAGCGTAGCTGGACTAGGGGCAGATACGCAGTATTTT
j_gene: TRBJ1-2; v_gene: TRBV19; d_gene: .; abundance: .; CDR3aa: CASRRSVPSNYGYTF; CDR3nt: TGTGCCAGTAGGAGAAGCGTACCTTCTAACTATGGCTACACCTTC
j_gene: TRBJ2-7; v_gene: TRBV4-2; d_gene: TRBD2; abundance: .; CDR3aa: CASSQHTGTSGEQYF; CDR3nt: TGTGCCAGCAGCCAACACACCGGGACTAGCGGCGAGCAGTACTTC
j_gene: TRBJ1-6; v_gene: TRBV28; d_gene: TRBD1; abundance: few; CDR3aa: CASSSGTGDNSPLHF; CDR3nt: TGTGCCAGCAGTTCCGGGACAGGGGATAATTCACCCCTCCACTTT
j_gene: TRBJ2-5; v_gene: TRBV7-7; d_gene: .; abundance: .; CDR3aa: CASSVGIVSIQETQYF; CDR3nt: TGTGCCAGCAGCGTTGGGATAGTAAGCATACAAGAGACCCAGTACTTC
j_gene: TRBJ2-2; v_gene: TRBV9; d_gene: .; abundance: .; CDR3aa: CASSGDGPELFF; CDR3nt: TGTGCCAGCAGCGGCGACGGACCCGAGCTGTTTTTT
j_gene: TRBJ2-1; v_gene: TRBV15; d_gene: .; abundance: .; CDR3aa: CATSRVERRNEQFF; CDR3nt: TGTGCCACCAGCAGAGTGGAACGGCGAAATGAGCAGTTCTTC
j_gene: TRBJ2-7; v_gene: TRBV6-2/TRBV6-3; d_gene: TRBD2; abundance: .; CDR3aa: CASSLGGEGYYEQYF; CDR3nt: TGTGCCAGCAGTTTGGGGGGGGAGGGTTACTACGAGCAGTACTTC
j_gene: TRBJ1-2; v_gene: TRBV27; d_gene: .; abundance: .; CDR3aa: CASSMPGRGYTF; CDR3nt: TGTGCCAGCAGTATGCCAGGGAGAGGCTACACCTTC
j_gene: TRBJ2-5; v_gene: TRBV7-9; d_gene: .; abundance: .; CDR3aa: CASSLADTFQETQYF; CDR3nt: TGTGCCAGCAGCTTAGCGGACACCTTCCAAGAGACCCAGTACTTC
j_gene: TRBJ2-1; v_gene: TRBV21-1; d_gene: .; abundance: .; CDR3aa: CASSNGAGNNEQFF; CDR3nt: TGTGCCAGCAGTAACGGGGCAGGGAACAATGAGCAGTTCTTC
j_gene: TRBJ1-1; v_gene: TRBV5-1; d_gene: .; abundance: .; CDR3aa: CASSLELNTEAFF; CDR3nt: TGCGCCAGCAGCTTGGAACTGAACACTGAAGCTTTCTTT
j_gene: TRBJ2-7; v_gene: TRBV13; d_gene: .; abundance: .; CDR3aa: CASSPGDNPYEQYF; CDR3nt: TGTGCCAGCAGCCCCGGAGACAACCCCTACGAGCAGTACTTC
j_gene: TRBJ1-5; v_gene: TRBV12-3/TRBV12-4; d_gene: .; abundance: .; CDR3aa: CASSFGHGQPQHF; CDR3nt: TGTGCCAGCAGTTTTGGCCACGGTCAGCCCCAGCATTTT
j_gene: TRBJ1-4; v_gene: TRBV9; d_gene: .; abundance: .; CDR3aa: CASSGSSGISGKLFF; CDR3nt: TGTGCCAGCAGCGGGAGCTCAGGTATAAGTGGGAAACTGTTTTTT
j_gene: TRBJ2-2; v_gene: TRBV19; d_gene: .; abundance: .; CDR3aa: CASGFGTVANTGELFF; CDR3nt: TGTGCCAGCGGCTTTGGAACAGTCGCGAACACCGGGGAGCTGTTTTTT
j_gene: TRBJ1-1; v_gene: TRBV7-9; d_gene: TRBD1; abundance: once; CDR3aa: CASSSKQGWTEAFF; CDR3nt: TGTGCCAGCAGCTCCAAACAGGGGTGGACTGAAGCTTTCTTT
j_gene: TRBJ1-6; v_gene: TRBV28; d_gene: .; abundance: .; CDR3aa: CASSLFQGLTYSPLHF; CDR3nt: TGTGCCAGCAGTTTATTCCAGGGATTAACCTATTCACCCCTCCACTTT
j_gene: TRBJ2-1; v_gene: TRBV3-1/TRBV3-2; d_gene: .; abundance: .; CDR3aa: CASSQWHEQFF; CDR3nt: TGTGCCAGCAGCCAATGGCATGAGCAGTTCTTC
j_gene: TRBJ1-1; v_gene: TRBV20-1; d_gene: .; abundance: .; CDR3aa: CSADPRIEAFF; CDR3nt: TGCAGTGCTGACCCAAGGATCGAAGCTTTCTTT
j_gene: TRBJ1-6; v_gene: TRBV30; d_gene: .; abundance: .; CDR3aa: CASARGYNSPLHF; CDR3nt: TGTGCCTCAGCAAGGGGATATAATTCACCCCTCCACTTT
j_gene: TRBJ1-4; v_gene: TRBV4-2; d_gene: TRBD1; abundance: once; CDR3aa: CASSQASGGFNEKLFF; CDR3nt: TGTGCCAGCAGCCAGGCCTCAGGGGGCTTTAATGAAAAACTGTTTTTT
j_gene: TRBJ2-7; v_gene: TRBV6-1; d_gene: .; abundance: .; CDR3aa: CASSADSLEPYYEQYF; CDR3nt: TGTGCCAGCAGTGCCGACAGTTTGGAACCTTACTACGAGCAGTACTTC
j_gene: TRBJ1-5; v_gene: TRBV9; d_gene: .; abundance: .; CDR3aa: CASSDDGGNQPQHF; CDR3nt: TGTGCCAGCAGCGACGACGGCGGCAATCAGCCCCAGCATTTT
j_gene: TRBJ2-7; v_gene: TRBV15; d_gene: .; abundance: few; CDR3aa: CATSRDSGGSYEQYF; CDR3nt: TGTGCCACCAGCAGGGATTCTGGAGGCTCCTACGAGCAGTACTTC
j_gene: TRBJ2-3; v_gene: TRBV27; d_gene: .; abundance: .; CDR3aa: CASSLPGGDTQYF; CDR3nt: TGTGCCAGCAGTCTCCCGGGCGGGGATACGCAGTATTTT
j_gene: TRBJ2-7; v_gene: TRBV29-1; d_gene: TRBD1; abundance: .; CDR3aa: CSVAGTGTPYEQYF; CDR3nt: TGCAGCGTTGCAGGGACAGGAACCCCCTACGAGCAGTACTTC
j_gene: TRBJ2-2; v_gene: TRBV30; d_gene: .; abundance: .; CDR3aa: CAGGAAGGELFF; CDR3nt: TGTGCGGGGGGGGCGGCGGGCGGGGAGCTGTTTTTT
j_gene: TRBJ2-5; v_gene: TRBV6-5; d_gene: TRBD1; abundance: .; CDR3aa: CASSPRGRETQYF; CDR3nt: TGTGCCAGCAGTCCAAGGGGGCGAGAGACCCAGTACTTC
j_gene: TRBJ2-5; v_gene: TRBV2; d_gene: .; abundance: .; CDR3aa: CASKGEPRLGETQYF; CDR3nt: TGTGCCAGCAAGGGCGAGCCCCGGCTCGGGGAGACCCAGTACTTC
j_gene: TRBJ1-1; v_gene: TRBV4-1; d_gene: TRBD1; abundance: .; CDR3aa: CASSPQTGEMDTEAFF; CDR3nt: TGCGCCAGCAGCCCCCAAACAGGGGAAATGGACACTGAAGCTTTCTTT
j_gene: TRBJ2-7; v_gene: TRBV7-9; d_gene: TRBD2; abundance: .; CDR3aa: CASTSRGASGTSSYEQYF; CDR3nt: TGTGCCAGCACCTCCAGGGGAGCTAGCGGGACAAGCTCCTACGAGCAGTACTTC
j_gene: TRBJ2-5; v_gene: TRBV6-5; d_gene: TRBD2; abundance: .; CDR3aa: CASSYTSGGAETQYF; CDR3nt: TGTGCCAGCAGTTACACTAGCGGGGGGGCAGAGACCCAGTACTTC
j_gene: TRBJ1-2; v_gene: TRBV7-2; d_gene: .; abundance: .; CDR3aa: CASSLAGEGTNYGYTF; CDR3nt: TGTGCCAGCAGCCTGGCCGGGGAGGGAACGAACTATGGCTACACCTTC
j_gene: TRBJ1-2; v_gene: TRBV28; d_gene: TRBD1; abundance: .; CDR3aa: CASSFLRDRAF; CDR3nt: TGTGCCAGCAGTTTCCTCCGGGACAGGGCCTTC
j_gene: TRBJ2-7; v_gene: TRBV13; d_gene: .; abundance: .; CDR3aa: CASKSRGGLSYEQYF; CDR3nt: TGTGCCAGCAAGAGTAGGGGGGGGTTGTCCTACGAGCAGTACTTC
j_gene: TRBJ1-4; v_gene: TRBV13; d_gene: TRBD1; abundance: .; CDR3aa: CASSPGTGRATNEKLFF; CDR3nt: TGTGCCAGCAGCCCCGGGACAGGGAGAGCAACTAATGAAAAACTGTTTTTT
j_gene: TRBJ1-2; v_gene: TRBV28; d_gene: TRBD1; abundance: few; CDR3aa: CASSPGTGYYGYTF; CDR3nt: TGTGCCAGCAGTCCAGGGACAGGGTACTATGGCTACACCTTC
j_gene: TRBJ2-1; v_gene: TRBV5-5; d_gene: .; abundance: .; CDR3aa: CASSLEWTSHYNEQFF; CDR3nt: TGTGCCAGCAGCTTGGAGTGGACTTCGCATTACAATGAGCAGTTCTTC
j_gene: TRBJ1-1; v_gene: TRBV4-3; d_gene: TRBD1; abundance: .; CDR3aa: CASSQSRTGGSWTEAFF; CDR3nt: TGCGCCAGCAGCCAATCGCGGACAGGGGGCTCGTGGACTGAAGCTTTCTTT
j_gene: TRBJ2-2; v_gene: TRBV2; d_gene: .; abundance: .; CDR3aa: CASSTGKVSPGELFF; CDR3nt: TGTGCCAGCAGTACAGGGAAAGTTAGCCCCGGGGAGCTGTTTTTT
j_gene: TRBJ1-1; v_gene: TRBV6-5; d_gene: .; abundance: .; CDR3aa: CASSYSVGGSTEAFF; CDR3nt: TGTGCCAGCAGTTACTCCGTGGGCGGGAGCACTGAAGCTTTCTTT
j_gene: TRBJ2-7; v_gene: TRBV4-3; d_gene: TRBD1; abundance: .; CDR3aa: CASSHVPGQGADEQYF; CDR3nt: TGCGCCAGCAGCCATGTACCGGGACAGGGGGCTGACGAGCAGTACTTC
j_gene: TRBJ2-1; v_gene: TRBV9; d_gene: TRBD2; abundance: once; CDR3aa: CASSVLRGAGAYNEQFF; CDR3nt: TGTGCCAGCAGCGTTCTGCGGGGGGCCGGGGCCTACAATGAGCAGTTCTTC
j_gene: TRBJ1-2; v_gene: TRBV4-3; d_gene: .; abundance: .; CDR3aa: CASSQDRNYGYTF; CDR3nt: TGCGCCAGCAGCCAAGACAGGAACTATGGCTACACCTTC
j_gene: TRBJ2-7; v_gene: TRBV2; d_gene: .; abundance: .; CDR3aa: CAILPADSSYEQYF; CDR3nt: TGTGCCATCCTCCCCGCGGACAGCTCCTACGAGCAGTACTTC
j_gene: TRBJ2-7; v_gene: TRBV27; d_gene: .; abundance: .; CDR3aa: CASSLSRAEITYEQYF; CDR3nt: TGTGCCAGCAGTTTATCGCGGGCTGAAATTACCTACGAGCAGTACTTC
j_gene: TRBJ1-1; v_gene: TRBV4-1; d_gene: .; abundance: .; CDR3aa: CASSQQLRPGTTEAFF; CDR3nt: TGCGCCAGCAGCCAACAACTACGACCAGGGACTACCGAAGCTTTCTTT
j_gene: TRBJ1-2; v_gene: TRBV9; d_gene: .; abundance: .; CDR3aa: CASSVDGFGYTF; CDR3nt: TGTGCCAGCAGCGTAGATGGGTTTGGCTACACCTTC
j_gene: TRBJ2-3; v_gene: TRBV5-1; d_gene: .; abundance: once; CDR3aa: CASSLRGGSQDTQYF; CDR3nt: TGCGCCAGCAGCTTGAGGGGGGGTTCGCAAGATACGCAGTATTTT